The rows below give T cell receptor beta chains drawn from one sample of a study of T cell repertoires in cytomegalovirus infection. Their cognate antigens are unknown. TCRdb re-derived calls from the reads in MiXCR, one entry per CDR3 protein. This sample yields a few hundred thousand distinct CDR3 sequences, of which 40% are seen a single time; roughly 50% belongs to the top ten. The input for sequencing was cultured PBMCs, taken from culture after CMV antigen stimulation. All receptors come from a human donor in good health (CMV status not recorded). Some clones in this sample may be carry-over from other donors' samples. The conserved cysteine and the conserved F or W are not part of the CDR3 here.

>TRBJ2-5|TRBV10-3
AINPGLPKETQY
>TRBJ2-3|TRBV7-2
ASSLGLLEADTQY
>TRBJ2-3|TRBV7-2
ASSLMGGPTDTQY
>TRBJ2-5|TRBV10-3
AISEGNSLVETQY
>TRBJ2-1|TRBV20-1
SAILNEQF
>TRBJ1-1|TRBV7-6
ASSPDRVQSNTEAF
>TRBJ2-1|TRBV19
ASSRLAGPYNEQF
>TRBJ2-1|TRBV6-5
ASSLKREVPNEQF
>TRBJ1-1|TRBV20-1
SALTGESKAF
>TRBJ1-6|TRBV20-1
SAREMTGNNSPLH
>TRBJ1-1|TRBV12-3/TRBV12-4
ASSLAPGHPV
>TRBJ2-7|TRBV7-4
ASSSRDRVYEQY
>TRBJ2-3|TRBV29-1
SAFSSGISQY
>TRBJ2-1|TRBV6-6
ASSYRDGYNEQF
>TRBJ1-2|TRBV7-8
ASSSRLANYGYT
>TRBJ1-2|TRBV7-2
ASSKSRDNYGYT
>TRBJ2-7|TRBV7-2
ASSLGGQGSNEQY
>TRBJ1-5|TRBV4-2
ASSHQIRGDRMKNQPQH
>TRBJ2-7|TRBV12-3/TRBV12-4
ASSEAGTGTYEQY
>TRBJ1-2|TRBV7-9
ASSSPPGQAPYGYT
>TRBJ2-1|TRBV11-2
ASSPQAGENEQF
>TRBJ2-5|TRBV10-3
ASSPLTSGRTAALETQY
>TRBJ1-1|TRBV20-1
SAAQGWNTEAF
>TRBJ2-3|TRBV11-3
ASSLRGYESQY
>TRBJ1-2|TRBV19
ASRQFGTGYGYT
>TRBJ2-7|TRBV7-2
ASSNRLPGEQY
>TRBJ1-1|TRBV12-3/TRBV12-4
ASRQQTVGEAF
>TRBJ2-7|TRBV29-1
SVEGEAGTTQYEQY
>TRBJ2-7|TRBV28
ASSLGLAATYEQY
>TRBJ1-5|TRBV7-9
ASSPGTGDDQPQH
>TRBJ1-3|TRBV7-6
ASRRDTSSGNTIY
>TRBJ1-6|TRBV7-9
ASSSGLPRGNSPLH
>TRBJ1-1|TRBV5-1
ASSLETLRGPEAF
>TRBJ2-1|TRBV6-6
ASKREAFGYEQF
>TRBJ1-1|TRBV14
ASSQDNGPIQDTEAF
>TRBJ1-1|TRBV6-5
ASRWDLQNTEAF
>TRBJ2-1|TRBV15
ATSRVPGLAGSGRNEQF
>TRBJ2-3|TRBV19
ASSKNRDRGDTQY
>TRBJ1-1|TRBV20-1
SARGDRNTEAF
>TRBJ2-3|TRBV7-3
ASSLGWVGGTDTQY
>TRBJ2-3|TRBV10-3
AIRSLSGVTDTQY
>TRBJ2-1|TRBV12-3/TRBV12-4
ASSKREGRFGEQF
>TRBJ1-4|TRBV7-2
ASSPPSGSVEKLF
>TRBJ2-7|TRBV7-6
ASSPQGGSGSEQY
>TRBJ2-1|TRBV4-2
ASSQGTSGGNTNNEQF
>TRBJ2-1|TRBV7-8
ASSFPSGEQF
>TRBJ2-3|TRBV6-2/TRBV6-3
ASGLDTDTQY
>TRBJ1-5|TRBV7-8
ASSSEAGQPQH
>TRBJ1-2|TRBV7-8
ASSWDNYGYT